These 18 T cell receptor beta chains were sequenced from one sample in a study of blood T cells in healthy people across ages. Sample-barcoded 5' priming and a J-beta primer mix drove a second PCR of about 7 to 12 cycles. A single record per CDR3 protein comes from TCRdb applying MiXCR to the 5' RACE reads. The sample has about 1.8 million distinct CDR3 sequences; around 48% are singletons. Specimen: blood. The receptors derive from a woman aged 40 to 50 in good health.

Comment on this clonotype: A read error may account for a junction end that differs from germline. V gene TRBV3-1 combines with J gene TRBJ2-4; 8 bases are shared with TRBD2. Germline V gene sequence: CDR1 LGHDT, CDR2 YNNKEL (reference sequence). This CDR3 is 16 amino acids long. The CDR3 sequence is CAGSSFGGAAENIQYF. The CDR3, as DNA: TGTGCCGGCAGCTCGTTCGGGGGGGCGGCGGAAAACATTCAGTACTTC.

The rearrangement uses TRBV18 and TRBJ1-2; 7 bases match TRBD1. The V segment lost 2 bases and the J segment 6 bases; nucleotides outside the gene matches: 9. CDR1 and CDR2 from the germline V gene are KGHSH and LQKENI. The CDR3 has 15 amino acids. The CDR3, as DNA: TGTGCCAGCTCACCAAGACAGGGCATAGGCGATGGCTACACCTTC. It codes for CASSPRQGIGDGYTF.

The chain has TRBV5-6 and TRBJ2-3; 9 nucleotides align to TRBD2. The J segment lost 2 bases and the V segment lost 2 bases, leaving 9 bases of the junction unmatched. The CDR3 runs 17 residues. Germline loops: CDR1 SGHDT, CDR2 YYEEEE. This CDR3 is CASSFPLSSGVTDTQYF. In DNA, the CDR3 is TGTGCCAGCAGCTTTCCTCTTTCTAGCGGGGTCACAGATACGCAGTATTTT.

This clonotype was counted a few times. The chain joins TRBV7-2 to TRBJ1-4; the D is unclear. CDR1 is SGHTA, CDR2 FQGNSA, per germline. The V and J ends lost 1 base and 0 bases respectively, with 9 bases between them. This CDR3 is built from 16 residues. DNA for the CDR3: TGTGCCAGCAGCTTAGGAGAGGCGACAACTAATGAAAAACTGTTTTTT. Translation gives CASSLGEATTNEKLFF.

The V gene is TRBV12-3 or TRBV12-4, the J gene TRBJ2-7; 12 bases agree with TRBD2. The CDR3 loop spans 16 amino acids. Unmatched junction bases numbered 8, after V lost 4 bases and J lost 4 bases. CDR3 sequence (DNA): TGTGCCAGCAGTTCTTGGACTAGCGGGAAGATGTACGAGCAGTACTTC. Encoded protein: CASSSWTSGKMYEQYF.

The gene calls are TRBV20-1 and TRBJ2-1; no clear D gene. Germline V lookup: CDR1 DFQATT, CDR2 SNEGSKA (reference sequence). Trimming removed 0 bases from V and 5 bases from J, with 14 bases in between. This CDR3 spans 15 amino acids. The CDR3 protein is CSARDIVGSNNEQFF. DNA for the CDR3: TGCAGTGCTAGAGATATCGTGGGAAGCAACAATGAGCAGTTCTTC.

This clonotype occurred a few times. This chain connects TRBV3-1 to TRBJ2-4; D may be TRBD1 (6 bases). The J call may be mistaken, given a closer DNA end match to TRBJ2-7. The germline gives CDR1 LGHDT, CDR2 YNNKEL (reference sequence). The CDR3 consists of 14 residues. CDR3 nucleotides: TGTGCCAGCAGCCGCCGGGACATTCCCTACGAGCAGTACTTC. This encodes CASSRRDIPYEQYF.

V gene TRBV6-2 or TRBV6-3 combines with J gene TRBJ2-7; 7 positions agree with TRBD1. Germline values: CDR1 MNHEY, CDR2 SVGEGT. The CDR3 totals 15 residues. Trimming removed 2 bases from V and 1 base from J; junction bases left unmatched: 5. The CDR3 coding sequence is TGTGCCAGCAGTTACGAGGGGGCAGGATCCTACGAGCAGTACTTC. This encodes CASSYEGAGSYEQYF.

The rearrangement joins TRBV20-1 to TRBJ1-2; 8 positions agree with TRBD1. CDR3 length: 14 amino acids. V gave up 6 bases and J gave up 5 bases; unmatched junction bases: 11. The germline gives CDR1 DFQATT, CDR2 SNEGSKA (reference sequence). DNA for the CDR3: TGCAGTGCCAACTCCGGACAGGGAGGTTATGGCTACACCTTC. Its protein product is CSANSGQGGYGYTF.

This clonotype was seen a handful of times. This chain joins TRBV27 and TRBJ2-5, with TRBD2 identical over 7 bases. The CDR3 extends over 14 amino acids. Germline values: CDR1 MNHEY, CDR2 SMNVEV (reference sequence). With V trimmed by 1 base and J by 4 bases, 3 bases remained unmatched. CDR3 protein: CASSLLASGETQYF. CDR3 bases: TGTGCCAGCAGTTTATTGGCTAGCGGAGAGACCCAGTACTTC.

This chain uses TRBV7-9 with TRBJ2-7; D assignment may be TRBD1 or TRBD2 (5 bases each). CDR1 and CDR2 (germline): SEHNR, FQNEAQ (reference sequence). The CDR3 consists of 14 residues. V was clipped by 3 bases and J by 0 bases, with 9 bases between them. The CDR3 reads CASSFGDPSYEQYF. In nucleotides, the CDR3 is TGTGCCAGCAGCTTTGGGGACCCCTCCTACGAGCAGTACTTC. Based on the CDR3 plus reference TRBV7-9 and TRBJ2-7, the full variable domain is DTGVSQNPRHKITKRGQNVTFRCDPISEHNRLYWYRQTLGQGPEFLTYFQNEAQLEKSRLLSDRFSAERPKGSFSTLEIQRTEQGDSAMYLCASSFGDPSYEQYFGPGTRLTVT.

The chain carries TRBV21-1 and TRBJ2-5; the tabulated D call, TRBD1, remains unverified against the DNA. The J call may be in error: the DNA end matches TRBJ2-7 better. TRBV21-1 is a pseudogene. The CDR3 is 18 residues long. Here the CDR3 reads CASSKGDQRGPREREQYF. The CDR3, as DNA: TGTGCCAGCAGCAAAGGGGATCAGCGGGGGCCCAGGGAACGCGAGCAGTACTTC.

This clonotype was counted ten times or more. The chain joins TRBV4-2 to TRBJ2-1, with D perhaps matching TRBD2 (7 bases). The germline gives CDR1 LGHNA, CDR2 YNFKEQ. Trimming left V 1 base short and J 15 bases short, with 16 bases between. The CDR3 runs to 13 residues. CDR3 bases: TGTGCCAGCAGCCAAGCTGATGGGGGGGCATGGTTCTTC. Translation: CASSQADGGAWFF.

This chain links TRBV12-3 or TRBV12-4 with TRBJ1-4; tentative D call: TRBD1 (5 bases). The CDR3 totals 14 residues. The ends were cut back, 8 bases at V and 4 bases at J, with 14 bases in the middle. The CDR3 bases are TGTGCCAGCCGAGAACGGGACCTTAATGAAAAACTGTTTTTT. It yields the protein CASRERDLNEKLFF.

This clonotype was detected a few times. This chain links TRBV5-1 with TRBJ2-5, with a possible D match to TRBD2 (6 bases). The germline V and J ends were trimmed by 4 bases and 4 bases, with 17 bases remaining between them. This CDR3 is built from 15 residues. Germline lookup yields CDR1 SGHRS and CDR2 YFSETQ. CDR3 amino acids: CASSPPGTSAETQYF. DNA for the CDR3: TGCGCCAGCAGCCCCCCCGGGACTTCGGCAGAGACCCAGTACTTC.

The V and J genes are TRBV6-5 and TRBJ2-7; D perhaps matches TRBD2 (6 bases). The end of the DNA is better explained by TRBJ2-5, so the J call may be wrong. The length of the CDR3 is 13 residues. Germline loops: CDR1 MNHEY, CDR2 SVGAGI. CDR3 loop: CASYEAGRETQYF. DNA of the CDR3: TGTGCCAGCTATGAAGCGGGTCGGGAGACCCAGTACTTC.

This clonotype was counted a few times. The rearrangement links TRBV9 to TRBJ2-7; TRBD1 agrees at 7 bases. Germline lookup yields CDR1 SGDLS and CDR2 YYNGEE. The length of the CDR3 is 15 residues. The J segment lost 3 bases and the V segment lost 1 base, leaving 7 bases of the junction unmatched. This CDR3 is CASSVSTGVNYEQYF. CDR3 DNA: TGTGCCAGCAGCGTAAGCACAGGGGTTAACTACGAGCAGTACTTC.

The rearrangement joins TRBV7-2 to TRBJ2-7; D gene uncertain. Germline lookup yields CDR1 SGHTA and CDR2 FQGNSA. CDR3 length: 15 amino acids. Trimming left V 5 bases short and J 2 bases short, with 16 bases between. The DNA for the CDR3 is TGTGCCAGCAGCAGCTTAGTTGGGCAGCCCTACGAGCAGTACTTC. Translation: CASSSLVGQPYEQYF.